This T cell receptor beta chain was identified in a study of T cells after yellow fever vaccination. Overall study findings and caveats: Contaminating bulk clonotypes could be abundant in FACS-sorted repertoires.

Looked up from germline, CDR1 is SGHTA and CDR2 is FQGNSA. The CDR3 totals 16 residues. Losses at the gene ends were 5 bases for V and 2 bases for J; bases not matched to a gene: 5. TCRdb re-analysed the 5' RACE reads in MiXCR, keeping a single row per CDR3 protein. The table has approximately 160,000 distinct CDR3 sequences, about a tenth seen once. A remark on this clonotype: Its antigen is unknown.

Sequences were derived from CD8+ T cells sorted from PBMCs, sampled 45 days after the yellow fever booster vaccination. The sequence was collected from a man younger than 30 who received the YFV17D yellow fever vaccine. This chain uses TRBV7-2 with TRBJ2-6; TRBD1 aligns across 8 bases. The DNA of the CDR3 is TGTGCCAGCAGCACCCGGACAGGGCCTGGGGCCAACGTCCTGACTTTC. The encoded protein is CASSTRTGPGANVLTF.